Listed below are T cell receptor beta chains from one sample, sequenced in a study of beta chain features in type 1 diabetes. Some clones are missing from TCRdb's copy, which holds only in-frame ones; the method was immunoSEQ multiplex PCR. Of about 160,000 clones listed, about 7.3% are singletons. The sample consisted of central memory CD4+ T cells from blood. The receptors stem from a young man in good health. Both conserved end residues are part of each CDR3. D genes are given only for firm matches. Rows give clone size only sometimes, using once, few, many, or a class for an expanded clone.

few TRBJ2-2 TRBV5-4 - CASSGPEGANTGELFF TGTGCCAGCAGCGGCCCGGAGGGCGCGAACACCGGGGAGCTGTTTTTT
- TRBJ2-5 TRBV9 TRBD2 CASSIRAGVETQYF TGTGCCAGCAGCATCAGAGCGGGGGTAGAGACCCAGTACTTC
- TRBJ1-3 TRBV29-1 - CSVEDGSAGNTIYF TGCAGCGTTGAAGATGGGAGCGCCGGAAACACCATATATTTT
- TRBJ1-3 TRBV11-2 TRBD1 CASSLGQGGFGNTIYF TGTGCCAGCAGCTTAGGACAGGGCGGATTTGGAAACACCATATATTTT
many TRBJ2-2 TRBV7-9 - CASSFYTGELFF TGTGCCAGCAGCTTCTACACCGGGGAGCTGTTTTTT
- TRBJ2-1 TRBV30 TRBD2 CAWSATSGPYNEQFF TGTGCCTGGAGTGCGACTAGCGGACCATACAATGAGCAGTTCTTC
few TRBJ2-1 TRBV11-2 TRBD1 CASSQRQGAENEQFF TGTGCCAGCAGTCAAAGGCAGGGGGCGGAAAATGAGCAGTTCTTC
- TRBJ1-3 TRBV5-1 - CASSSGSLSGNTIYF TGCGCCAGCAGCTCGGGTTCCCTCTCTGGAAACACCATATATTTT
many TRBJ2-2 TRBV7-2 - CASSRANTGELFF TGTGCCAGCAGCCGGGCGAACACCGGGGAGCTGTTTTTT
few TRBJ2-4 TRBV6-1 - CASSRGGFQYF TGTGCCAGCAGCCGTGGAGGGTTTCAGTACTTC
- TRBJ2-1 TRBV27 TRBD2 CASRGGLGGNEQFF TGTGCCAGCAGGGGGGGGTTGGGGGGGAATGAGCAGTTCTTC
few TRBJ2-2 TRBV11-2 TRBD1 CASSLDPYQGAGELFF TGTGCCAGCAGCTTAGATCCTTATCAGGGGGCCGGGGAGCTGTTTTTT
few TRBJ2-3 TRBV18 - CASSPAGSDTQYF TGTGCCAGCTCCCCCGCGGGATCGGATACGCAGTATTTT
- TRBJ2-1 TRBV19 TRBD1 CASSARTGNYEQFF TGTGCCAGTAGTGCGCGGACAGGGAATTATGAGCAGTTCTTC
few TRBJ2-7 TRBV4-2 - CASSQGASFGEQYF TGTGCCAGCAGCCAAGGAGCTAGTTTTGGCGAGCAGTACTTC
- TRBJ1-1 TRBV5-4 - CASSLAGQTEAFF TGTGCCAGCAGCTTGGCAGGACAGACTGAAGCTTTCTTT
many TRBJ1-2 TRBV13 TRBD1 CASSPLAGGEYGYTF TGTGCCAGCAGCCCTCTGGCAGGGGGCGAATATGGCTACACCTTC
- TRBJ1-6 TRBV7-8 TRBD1 CASSLGWDSRNSPLHF TGTGCCAGCAGCTTAGGTTGGGACAGCCGAAATTCACCCCTCCACTTT
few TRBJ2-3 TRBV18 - CASSLGGPDTQYF TGTGCCAGCTCTCTCGGAGGGCCAGATACGCAGTATTTT
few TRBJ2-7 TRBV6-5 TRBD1 CASSYGQGRSYEQYF TGTGCCAGCAGTTACGGACAGGGACGCTCCTACGAGCAGTACTTC
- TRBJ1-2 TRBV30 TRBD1 CAWSRDRVRGHGYTF TGTGCCTGGAGTCGGGACAGGGTGAGAGGGCATGGCTACACCTTC
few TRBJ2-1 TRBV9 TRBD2 CASSTPRGGLAGEQFF TGTGCCAGCAGCACGCCCCGGGGAGGGCTAGCGGGGGAGCAGTTCTTC
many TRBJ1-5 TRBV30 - CAWSPPSAYSNQPQHF TGTGCCTGGAGTCCACCAAGTGCCTATAGCAATCAGCCCCAGCATTTT
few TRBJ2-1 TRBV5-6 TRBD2 CASSVRQRGHFYNEQFF TGTGCCAGCAGCGTCAGACAGCGGGGGCACTTTTACAATGAGCAGTTCTTC
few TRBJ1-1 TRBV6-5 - CASSYGRLNTEAFF TGTGCCAGCAGTTACGGCAGGCTGAACACTGAAGCTTTCTTT
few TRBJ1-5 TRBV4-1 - CASSQFSGFGNQPQHF TGCGCCAGCAGTCAATTCTCGGGGTTTGGGAATCAGCCCCAGCATTTT
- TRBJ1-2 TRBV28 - CATNSRQANYGYTF TGTGCCACGAACTCCCGACAGGCTAACTATGGCTACACCTTC
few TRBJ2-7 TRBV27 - CASTDHRGSSYEQYF TGTGCCAGCACCGATCATCGGGGGAGCTCCTACGAGCAGTACTTC
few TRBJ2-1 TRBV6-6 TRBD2 CASKPGLAYNEQFF TGTGCCAGCAAACCGGGACTAGCCTACAATGAGCAGTTCTTC
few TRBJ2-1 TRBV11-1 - CASSPGHLDNEQFF TGTGCCAGCAGCCCGGGACACTTGGACAATGAGCAGTTCTTC
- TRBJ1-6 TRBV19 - CASSIDRGDRSPLHF TGTGCCAGTAGTATAGATCGCGGGGACCGTTCACCCCTCCACTTT
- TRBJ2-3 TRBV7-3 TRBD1 CASSHFGQGATDTQYF TGTGCCAGCAGCCATTTCGGACAGGGGGCAACAGATACGCAGTATTTT
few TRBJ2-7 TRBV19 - CASSILEGSYEQYF TGTGCCAGTAGTATATTGGAGGGATCCTACGAGCAGTACTTC
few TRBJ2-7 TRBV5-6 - CASTRRGFEDEQYF TGTGCCAGCACCAGGAGGGGTTTTGAGGACGAGCAGTACTTC
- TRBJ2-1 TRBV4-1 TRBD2 CASSQDPPSGATTSYNEQFF TGCGCCAGCAGCCAAGATCCCCCTAGCGGGGCAACTACCTCCTACAATGAGCAGTTCTTC
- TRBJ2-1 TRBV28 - CASVGGIGTYNEQFF TGTGCCAGCGTTGGGGGGATCGGGACCTACAATGAGCAGTTCTTC
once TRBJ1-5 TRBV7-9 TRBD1 CASSSSQGDQPQHF TGTGCCAGCAGCTCAAGCCAGGGGGATCAGCCCCAGCATTTT
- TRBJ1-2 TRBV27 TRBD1 CASSYRQGNGYTF TGTGCCAGCAGTTACCGACAGGGTAATGGCTACACCTTC
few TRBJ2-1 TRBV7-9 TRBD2 CASSLVSSGGDEQFF TGTGCCAGCAGCTTGGTTTCTAGCGGGGGTGATGAGCAGTTCTTC
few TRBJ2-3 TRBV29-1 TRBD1 CSAAQGAGTDTQYF TGCAGCGCCGCCCAGGGGGCGGGCACAGATACGCAGTATTTT
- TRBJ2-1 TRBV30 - CAWSADFGEQFF TGTGCCTGGAGCGCCGACTTCGGTGAGCAGTTCTTC
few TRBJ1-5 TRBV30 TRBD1 CAWSSGGGQPQHF TGTGCCTGGAGTTCAGGGGGTGGTCAGCCCCAGCATTTT
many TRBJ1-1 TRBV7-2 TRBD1 CASSLGGTGMNTEAFF TGTGCCAGCAGCTTAGGGGGGACAGGGATGAACACTGAAGCTTTCTTT
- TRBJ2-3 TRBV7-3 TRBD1 CASSSTGSVADTQYF TGTGCCAGCAGCTCGACAGGGTCGGTGGCAGATACGCAGTATTTT
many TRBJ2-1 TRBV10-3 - CAISVSGSSYNEQFF TGTGCCATCAGTGTGTCAGGGAGCTCCTACAATGAGCAGTTCTTC
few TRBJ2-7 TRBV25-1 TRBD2 CASSEFLTGRSYEQYF TGTGCCAGCAGTGAATTTCTTACCGGGAGGTCCTACGAGCAGTACTTC
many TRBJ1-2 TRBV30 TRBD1 CASRTGWDGYTF TGTGCCTCCCGGACAGGGTGGGATGGCTACACCTTC
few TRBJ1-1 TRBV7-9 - CASSLGSSWFTEAFF TGTGCCAGCAGCTTAGGTAGCAGCTGGTTCACTGAAGCTTTCTTT
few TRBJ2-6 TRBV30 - CAWNRGSGANVLTF TGTGCCTGGAACAGAGGGTCTGGGGCCAACGTCCTGACTTTC
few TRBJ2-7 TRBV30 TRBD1 CAWSRLGQGNSEQYF TGTGCCTGGAGTCGATTGGGACAGGGGAACTCGGAGCAGTACTTC
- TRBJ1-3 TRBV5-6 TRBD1 CASSPGTGRSGNTIYF TGTGCCAGCAGCCCTGGGACAGGGAGGTCTGGAAACACCATATATTTT
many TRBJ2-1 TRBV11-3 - CASSPNGVDLDNEQFF TGTGCCAGCAGCCCCAATGGAGTAGACCTAGACAATGAGCAGTTCTTC
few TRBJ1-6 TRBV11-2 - CASSFSSPLHF TGTGCCAGCAGCTTTAGTTCACCCCTCCACTTT
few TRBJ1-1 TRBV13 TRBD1 CASSLQGWDTEAFF TGTGCCAGCAGCCTACAGGGGTGGGACACTGAAGCTTTCTTT
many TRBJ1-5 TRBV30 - CACAENSNQPQHF TGTGCCTGTGCAGAAAATAGCAATCAGCCCCAGCATTTT
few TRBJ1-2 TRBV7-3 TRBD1 CASSPDRDYGYTF TGTGCCAGCAGTCCGGACAGGGACTATGGCTACACCTTC
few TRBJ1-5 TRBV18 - CASSPSPAADQPQHF TGTGCCAGCTCACCAAGTCCCGCGGCCGATCAGCCCCAGCATTTT
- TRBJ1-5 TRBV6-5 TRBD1 CASGMGDRVGQPQHF TGTGCCAGCGGTATGGGAGACAGGGTTGGTCAGCCCCAGCATTTT
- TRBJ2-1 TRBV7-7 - CASSLGADQWNEQFF TGTGCTAGCAGCTTAGGAGCGGATCAGTGGAATGAGCAGTTCTTC
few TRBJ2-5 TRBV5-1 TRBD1 CASSLARGQRIQETQYF TGCGCCAGCAGCTTGGCCCGGGGACAGAGGATTCAAGAGACCCAGTACTTC